Below are 21 T cell receptor beta chains sequenced from a single sample in a study of CD8 T cells in Susac syndrome. It was with random hexamers that roughly 0.45 to 1 ug RNA was reverse transcribed. TCRdb processed the immunoSEQ multiplex PCR reads anew with MiXCR; each CDR3 protein has one entry. The table lists about 210,000 distinct CDR3 sequences, 95% of them singletons. Sequencing was done on a sample of CD4+ T cells from PBMCs. These receptors all come from a human donor with multiple sclerosis.

V is TRBV27 and J is TRBJ1-2, with a tentative D call TRBD1 (6 bases). The CDR3 runs to 14 residues. V dropped 6 bases and J dropped 4 bases, with 15 bases sitting between them. CDR1 and CDR2 from the germline V gene are MNHEY and SMNVEV (reference sequence). The CDR3 loop reads CASRPGTFAYGYTF. For the CDR3, the DNA is TGTGCCAGCAGACCCGGGACATTTGCCTATGGCTACACCTTC.

This chain connects TRBV30 to TRBJ2-5; 13 bases agree with TRBD2. The ends lost 8 bases at V and 4 bases at J; junction bases unmatched: 16. The CDR3 contains 17 residues. Germline V gene lookup returns CDR1 GTSNPN and CDR2 SVGIG (reference sequence). In nucleotides, the CDR3 is TGTGCCAGGGAATCGGGGACTAGCGGGATGGGGGGAGAGACCCAGTACTTC. Its protein product is CARESGTSGMGGETQYF. Using reference TRBV30 and TRBJ2-5 for the parts outside the CDR3, the full variable domain is SQTIHQWPATLVQPVGSPLSLECTVEGTSNPNLYWYRQAAGRGLQLLFYSVGIGQISSEVPQNLSASRPQDRQFILSSKKLLLSDSGFYLCARESGTSGMGGETQYFGPGTRLLVL.

The rearrangement joins TRBV4-1 to TRBJ2-1; TRBD2 aligns across 8 bases. The CDR3 contains 18 residues. V trimming: 2 bases; J trimming: 2 bases; junction bases outside the gene matches: 11. CDR1 and CDR2 (germline): MGHRA, YSYEKL. The CDR3 DNA sequence: TGCGCCAGCAGCCAACCCCAACCCGGGACTAGACCCTACAATGAGCAGTTCTTC. Encoded protein: CASSQPQPGTRPYNEQFF.

The table lists this clonotype with a count of one. The chain links TRBV28 to TRBJ2-1, with TRBD2 matching over 8 bases. Germline trimming cut 7 bases from V and 4 bases from J; bases unmatched to any gene: 12. Germline values: CDR1 MDHEN, CDR2 SYDVKM. This CDR3 comprises 16 residues. DNA for the CDR3: TGTGCCAGCACCGTACCGGGACTAGGGCCATACAATGAGCAGTTCTTC. Its translation is CASTVPGLGPYNEQFF.

This chain uses TRBV25-1 with TRBJ1-6; a possible D gene is TRBD1 (6 bases). The CDR3 sequence is 16 residues long. The V end lost 3 bases, the J end lost 5 bases, and 14 bases lay between the germline ends. Germline values: CDR1 MGHDK, CDR2 SYGVNS. The CDR3 DNA is TGTGCCAGCAGTGAGGTCCGGGGGACAAATAATTCACCCCTCCACTTT. Protein product: CASSEVRGTNNSPLHF.

The chain couples TRBV2 to TRBJ2-1, with D maybe TRBD1 (5 bases). The CDR3 is 13 residues long. V was shortened by 3 bases and J by 9 bases, with 12 bases between the two germline ends. CDR1 and CDR2 from the germline V gene are SNHLY and FYNNEI. CDR3: CASSDLGDSEQFF. In nucleotides, the CDR3 is TGTGCCAGCAGTGATTTGGGCGACAGTGAGCAGTTCTTC. Full variable domain (outside the CDR3, taken from reference TRBV2 and TRBJ2-1): EPEVTQTPSHQVTQMGQEVILRCVPISNHLYFYWYRQILGQKVEFLVSFYNNEISEKSEIFDDQFSVERPDGSNFTLKIRSTKLEDSAMYFCASSDLGDSEQFFGPGTRLTVL.

The chain uses TRBV4-2 and TRBJ1-5; D gene uncertain. CDR1 is LGHNA and CDR2 is YNFKEQ in the germline V gene. This CDR3 is 15 amino acids long. V was shortened by 3 bases and J by 5 bases, with 14 bases between the two germline ends. CDR3 sequence (DNA): TGTGCCAGCAGCCACCTTTACGAGGGTGATCAGCCCCAGCATTTT. This sequence encodes CASSHLYEGDQPQHF.

The chain uses TRBV7-9 and TRBJ2-1, with D unresolved. V lost 5 bases, J lost 7 bases, and 9 bases lay in between. Germline V gene sequence: CDR1 SEHNR, CDR2 FQNEAQ (reference sequence). The CDR3 length is 12 residues. The CDR3 spells CASSRVDNEQFF. The CDR3 DNA is TGTGCCAGCAGCCGGGTAGATAATGAGCAGTTCTTC.

The rearrangement links TRBV15 to TRBJ2-6; tentatively, D is TRBD2 (6 bases). Germline CDR1 reads LNHNV; CDR2 reads YYDKDF (reference sequence). CDR3 length: 15 residues. With 1 base removed from V and 3 bases from J, the gap between germline ends came to 7 bases. For the CDR3, the DNA is TGTGCCACCAGCAGAGCCGGGAGTGGGGCCAACGTCCTGACTTTC. Amino acids: CATSRAGSGANVLTF.

V and J are TRBV6-2 or TRBV6-3 and TRBJ2-3, with TRBD2 as a possible D gene (6 bases). From germline, CDR1 is MNHEY and CDR2 SVGEGT. There are 13 residues in the CDR3. V was pared by 6 bases and J by 8 bases, with 15 bases between. The CDR3 here is CASSQHPGATQYF. The DNA for the CDR3 is TGTGCCAGCAGCCAACACCCGGGAGCTACGCAGTATTTT.

CDR3 sequence (DNA): TGTGCCAGCAGCGGACGGGACAGGGGGCGATACGAGCAGTACTTC. Residues: CASSGRDRGRYEQYF. This rearrangement joins TRBV3-1 to TRBJ2-7; 12 bases map to TRBD1. CDR1 LGHDT and CDR2 YNNKEL come from the germline V gene (reference sequence). V was clipped by 5 bases and J by 4 bases; unmatched bases: 6. This CDR3 spans 15 amino acids.

This rearrangement joins TRBV12-3 or TRBV12-4 to TRBJ2-7; D is unresolved. The length of the CDR3 is 15 residues. Between the trimmed V and J ends, which lost 3 bases and 5 bases, there was a span of 17 bases. The CDR3 nucleotides read TGTGCCAGCAGTTTTTCGACCCTCGCCGGCAACGAGCAGTACTTC. It translates to CASSFSTLAGNEQYF.

The chain carries TRBV7-2 and TRBJ2-5, with 10 bases that match TRBD2. CDR1 and CDR2 from the germline V gene are SGHTA and FQGNSA. Unmatched junction bases numbered 5, after V lost 0 bases and J lost 4 bases. The CDR3 spans 16 residues. CDR3 DNA: TGTGCCAGCAGCTTAGCGCGGCTAGCGGGAGTAGAGACCCAGTACTTC. This translates into CASSLARLAGVETQYF. Combining the CDR3 with reference TRBV7-2 and TRBJ2-5 gives the whole variable domain GAGVSQSPSNKVTEKGKDVELRCDPISGHTALYWYRQSLGQGLEFLIYFQGNSAPDKSGLPSDRFSAERTGGSVSTLTIQRTQQEDSAVYLCASSLARLAGVETQYFGPGTRLLVL.

V gene TRBV12-3 or TRBV12-4 combines with J gene TRBJ2-5, with D maybe TRBD1 (6 bases). There are 14 residues in the CDR3. V was pared by 2 bases and J by 5 bases, with 12 bases between. CDR3: CASSLLQGWETQYF. CDR3 nucleotides: TGTGCCAGCAGTTTACTACAGGGATGGGAGACCCAGTACTTC.

The genes are TRBV6-5 and TRBJ2-5; 8 bases fit TRBD2. The CDR3 contains 14 residues. With V trimmed by 11 bases and J by 5 bases, 13 bases remained unmatched. The V gene's germline CDR1 is MNHEY and CDR2 SVGAGI. This CDR3 reads CACSDGGAHETQYF. CDR3 coding DNA: TGTGCCTGTTCGGACGGGGGGGCCCATGAGACCCAGTACTTC.

This chain connects TRBV29-1 to TRBJ1-2, with 7 bases aligning to TRBD1. Germline V CDR1 and CDR2: SQVTM, ANQGSEA. The CDR3 length is 13 residues. The junction had 6 bases not matched to a gene; V was cut back by 4 bases and J by 4 bases. The CDR3 spells CSVGHRGFYGYTF. DNA of the CDR3: TGCAGCGTTGGGCACAGGGGATTCTATGGCTACACCTTC.

The V gene is TRBV24-1, the J gene TRBJ2-5, with D possibly TRBD2 on 6 matching bases. The CDR3 runs 10 residues. The germline gives CDR1 KGHDR, CDR2 SFDVKD. V was clipped by 10 bases and J by 7 bases, with 9 bases between them. The CDR3, as DNA: TGTGCCACTCCGGAGGGGACCCAGTACTTC. It specifies CATPEGTQYF.

The chain employs TRBV9 and TRBJ2-2; possible D gene TRBD1, 7 bases. The CDR3 has 16 amino acids. From germline, CDR1 is SGDLS and CDR2 YYNGEE. V gave up 0 bases and J gave up 5 bases, with 14 bases separating them. CDR3 nucleotide sequence: TGTGCCAGCAGCGTAGAAGTTCCAGGGGGGACCGGGGAGCTGTTTTTT. As protein: CASSVEVPGGTGELFF.

This chain joins TRBV5-5 and TRBJ2-5; no clear D gene. The germline V and J ends were trimmed by 0 bases and 5 bases, with 5 bases remaining between them. Germline V gene data show CDR1 as SGHKS and CDR2 as YYEKEE (reference sequence). CDR3 length equals 12 residues. The CDR3 reads CASSLVWETQYF. For the CDR3, the DNA is TGTGCCAGCAGCTTGGTTTGGGAGACCCAGTACTTC.

The V and J genes are TRBV12-3 or TRBV12-4 and TRBJ2-5, with D perhaps TRBD2 (5 bases). The CDR3 runs to 14 residues. The V gene lost 1 base and the J gene lost 3 bases, with 9 bases spanning the gap. The CDR3 protein is CASSLGTGKETQYF. As DNA, the CDR3 is TGTGCCAGCAGTTTAGGGACGGGGAAAGAGACCCAGTACTTC.

The chain has TRBV7-2 and TRBJ1-5, with D possibly being TRBD1 (5 bases). Germline lookup yields CDR1 SGHTA and CDR2 FQGNSA. The CDR3 is 15 residues long. V dropped 2 bases and J dropped 0 bases, with 8 bases sitting between them. CDR3 in amino acids: CASSLYGASNQPQHF. The CDR3 DNA follows: TGTGCCAGCAGCTTATACGGGGCTAGCAATCAGCCCCAGCATTTT.